The clone carrying this T cell receptor (beta chain) was counted between two and nine times. Its target is unknown. The CDR3 is 13 amino acids. The ends lost 4 bases at V and 7 bases at J; junction bases unmatched: 7. Germline CDR1 is PRHDT and CDR2 is FYEKMQ (reference sequence). The data were taken from a study of blood T cells in healthy people across ages. Study-wide points: Diversity figures based on one million T cells were deemed too low.

The individuals who served as donors were healthy Caucasians living in Russia, aged about 6 to 95. Alongside a J-beta primer mix, a sample-barcoded 5' primer served in a second PCR lasting 7 to 11 cycles. TCRdb used MiXCR to reprocess the 5' RACE reads, holding one entry per CDR3 protein. The sample lists about 1.8 million distinct CDR3 sequences; roughly 52% were seen once. Sample: blood. The origin of this receptor is a woman aged 40 to 50 in good health. This chain uses TRBV13 with TRBJ2-7; 7 bases align to TRBD1. The CDR3 coding sequence is TGTGCCAGCAGCTCGACAGGGACGCGGGAGCAGTACTTC. Encoded protein: CASSSTGTREQYF.